The clone carrying this T cell receptor beta chain came up a few times. Antigen specificity is unknown. The CDR3 spans 17 residues. The germline V and J ends were trimmed by 6 bases and 4 bases, with 24 bases remaining between them. Germline CDR1 reads MGHRA; CDR2 reads YSYEKL. The data stem from a study of response to subunit inactivated influenza vaccine. Study findings and constraints: With each seasonal influenza vaccination, the authors suggested, few new T cells are recruited.

TCRdb fed the RT-PCR reads into MiXCR, producing one record per CDR3 protein. The sample carries more than 550,000 distinct CDR3 sequences, 12% recorded once. The genes are TRBV4-1 and TRBJ1-2, with D unclear. Sequenced here: PBMCs from blood, sampled on the day of vaccination. The receptor comes from a man in his fifties or sixties who received an inactivated influenza vaccine. CDR3 region: CASRAPGRAESFYGYTF. The CDR3 DNA reads as TGCGCCAGCAGAGCCCCCGGTCGGGCAGAAAGCTTCTATGGCTACACCTTC.